This is a list of T cell receptor beta chains from one sample in a study of type 1 regulatory T cells. The antigens of these receptors remain unknown. TCRdb reanalysed the reads using MiXCR and keeps one entry per CDR3 protein. The table records roughly 40,000 distinct CDR3 sequences, more than 10% of them present only once. The material sequenced was cultured non-Tr1 T cells, either the whole culture or a sorted T cell fraction (not recorded which). These receptors were obtained from a human donor in good health. Each CDR3 is given with its conserved first and last residue. D genes are given only for firm matches. Only some rows state a clone size, as once, few, many or a class for expanded clones.

TGCGCCAGCAGATACGGGACAGGGCCAAATGAGCAGTTCTTC	CASRYGTGPNEQFF	TRBD1	TRBJ2-1	TRBV5-1	few
TGCAGTGCTAGAGTCCGACAAAACTATGGCTACACCTTC	CSARVRQNYGYTF	NA	TRBJ1-2	TRBV20-1	NA
TGTGCCAGCAGCGTAGGCGGCAGAAGCACAGATACGCAGTATTTT	CASSVGGRSTDTQYF	NA	TRBJ2-3	TRBV9	many
TGCAGTGCTAGCCTTCCTAGCGGTTACAATGAGCAGTTCTTC	CSASLPSGYNEQFF	TRBD2	TRBJ2-1	TRBV20-1	many
TGTGCCAGCAGCTTAAACGGGTACGGGAAGCAGTTCTTC	CASSLNGYGKQFF	NA	TRBJ2-1	TRBV7-3	NA
TGTGCCAGCAGTCTACACGAATCACCCCTCCACTTT	CASSLHESPLHF	NA	TRBJ1-6	TRBV2	many
TGTGCCAGCAGCTTAGGTTTCAGGCAAGAGACCCAGTACTTC	CASSLGFRQETQYF	NA	TRBJ2-5	TRBV7-2	NA
TGCGCCAGCAGCTTGGTTGGGAAAGAGACCCAGTACTTC	CASSLVGKETQYF	NA	TRBJ2-5	TRBV5-1	medium-sized
TGCGCCAGCAGTTATGGACTGGACACAGATACGCAGTATTTT	CASSYGLDTDTQYF	NA	TRBJ2-3	TRBV5-1	few
TGCGCCAGCAGCTTGATCCTGAACACTGAAGCTTTCTTT	CASSLILNTEAFF	NA	TRBJ1-1	TRBV5-1	few
TGCGCCAGCAGCCCCGGACTAGCGGGAGGAGCCGGGGAGCTGTTTTTT	CASSPGLAGGAGELFF	TRBD2	TRBJ2-2	TRBV5-1	NA
TGCAGCGTCGGGACTAGCGGACAATACGAGCAGTACTTC	CSVGTSGQYEQYF	TRBD2	TRBJ2-7	TRBV29-1	many
TGTGCCAGCAGAAGACAGGGACGAGACGGTTCACCCCTCCACTTT	CASRRQGRDGSPLHF	TRBD1	TRBJ1-6	TRBV12-3/TRBV12-4	few
TGCAGTGCTAGGGATCTAGCGGGAGCCGCGGGGACCCAGTACTTC	CSARDLAGAAGTQYF	TRBD2	TRBJ2-5	TRBV20-1	few
TGTGCCAGCAGCTTAGGAACGGGGAGGTATGGCTACACCTTC	CASSLGTGRYGYTF	NA	TRBJ1-2	TRBV11-2	few
TGTGCCAGCAGTCGACAGTTTGGGGTCTATGGCTACACCTTC	CASSRQFGVYGYTF	NA	TRBJ1-2	TRBV12-3/TRBV12-4	many
TGCGCCAGTAGGTTGGGCCCGAACACTGAAGCTTTCTTT	CASRLGPNTEAFF	NA	TRBJ1-1	TRBV5-1	NA
TGTGCCAGCTCACCCATAGCGACGACCTACGAGCAGTACTTC	CASSPIATTYEQYF	NA	TRBJ2-7	TRBV18	NA
TGCAGCGTCAAAACCCCCCAGCGGGATCGTGCCTACAATGAGCAGTTCTTC	CSVKTPQRDRAYNEQFF	TRBD2	TRBJ2-1	TRBV29-1	medium-sized
TGCGCCAGCAGCTTGGATGCGGGGCGACCGAACACTGAAGCTTTCTTT	CASSLDAGRPNTEAFF	NA	TRBJ1-1	TRBV5-1	many
TGTGCCTGGAGTAGACACCTCTACGAGCAGTACTTC	CAWSRHLYEQYF	NA	TRBJ2-7	TRBV30	many
TGTGCCAGTAGTATTTACAGGGGGATCGGGGAGCTGTTTTTT	CASSIYRGIGELFF	TRBD1	TRBJ2-2	TRBV19	NA
TGCGCCAGCAGTTCCCCGGGCCGAGAGGGGCAGTACTTC	CASSSPGREGQYF	NA	TRBJ2-7	TRBV5-1	many
TGCAGTGCTAGGGGGGACAGGGGCTTTTTCTCTGGGGCCAACGTCCTGACTTTC	CSARGDRGFFSGANVLTF	TRBD1	TRBJ2-6	TRBV20-1	NA
TGTGCCACCAGCAGACTACCTCAGGGGGTCGGTCAGCCCCAGCATTTT	CATSRLPQGVGQPQHF	TRBD1	TRBJ1-5	TRBV15	few
TGCAGTGCTAGTCCACCGAGCGGGAGGGCCTACAATGAGCAGTTCTTC	CSASPPSGRAYNEQFF	TRBD2	TRBJ2-1	TRBV20-1	few
TGCGCCAGCAGCGAGAACACCGGGGAGCTGTTTTTT	CASSENTGELFF	NA	TRBJ2-2	TRBV5-1	many
TGTGCCGGCAGTTTAGGGAACAGGGGGCTATACGAGCAGTACTTC	CAGSLGNRGLYEQYF	TRBD1	TRBJ2-7	TRBV27	NA
TGTGCCAGCAGCTTATCGGGACGCTCAGGAGATACGCAGTATTTT	CASSLSGRSGDTQYF	NA	TRBJ2-3	TRBV7-2	many
TGTGCCAGCAGTACTCGACTAGCAGCCTACGAGCAGTACTTC	CASSTRLAAYEQYF	TRBD2	TRBJ2-7	TRBV6-5	few
TGTGCCAGCAGCCGTACAAGAACCACAGATACGCAGTATTTT	CASSRTRTTDTQYF	NA	TRBJ2-3	TRBV7-8	many
TGTGCCGCCAGTCCAGCCAAGGGCACAGATACGCAGTATTTT	CAASPAKGTDTQYF	NA	TRBJ2-3	TRBV24-1	few
TGTGCCAGTAGTCCCACGGGACAGTTCATCCAGGTTCAGTACTTC	CASSPTGQFIQVQYF	TRBD1	TRBJ2-4	TRBV19	few